A selection of T cell receptor beta chains follows, all from one sample in a study of T cells of healthy individuals. TCRdb re-called the 5' RACE reads through MiXCR, storing one row per CDR3 protein. The sample includes about 57,000 distinct CDR3 sequences, roughly 17% seen only once; the top ten take less than 6%. The receptor set was obtained from a human donor in good health. Each CDR3 is given with its conserved first and last residue. Each record gives: clone size, V gene, D gene, J gene, CDR3 protein, CDR3 DNA. D genes are given only for firm matches. The size field is filled for only some rows; it gives once, few, many or a size class.

size: many; V: TRBV24-1; D: TRBD1; J: TRBJ2-3; CDR3: CATSGDRGTDTQYF; DNA: TGTGCCACCAGTGGGGACAGGGGCACAGATACGCAGTATTTT
size: -; V: TRBV18; D: -; J: TRBJ2-3; CDR3: CASSPLIADTQYF; DNA: TGTGCCAGCTCACCTCTGATTGCCGATACGCAGTATTTT
size: -; V: TRBV25-1; D: -; J: TRBJ1-2; CDR3: CASRGFRELSGYTF; DNA: TGTGCCAGCAGGGGCTTCAGGGAGCTTTCTGGCTACACCTTC
size: medium-sized; V: TRBV4-2; D: TRBD1; J: TRBJ2-7; CDR3: CASSQETGTGGYEQYF; DNA: TGTGCCAGCAGCCAAGAAACCGGGACAGGGGGCTACGAGCAGTACTTC
size: many; V: TRBV15; D: -; J: TRBJ2-5; CDR3: CATSREGHETQYF; DNA: TGTGCCACCAGCAGAGAGGGCCATGAGACCCAGTACTTC
size: few; V: TRBV28; D: -; J: TRBJ2-4; CDR3: CASRDVGVAKNIQYF; DNA: TGTGCCAGTAGAGACGTGGGTGTAGCCAAAAACATTCAGTACTTC
size: many; V: TRBV5-1; D: TRBD1; J: TRBJ2-7; CDR3: CASSPSGTGFEQYF; DNA: TGCGCCAGCAGCCCCTCCGGGACAGGGTTCGAGCAGTACTTC
size: -; V: TRBV6-5; D: -; J: TRBJ1-5; CDR3: CASSPDSNSNQPQHF; DNA: TGTGCCAGCAGTCCGGACAGCAATAGCAATCAGCCCCAGCATTTT
size: many; V: TRBV30; D: -; J: TRBJ2-2; CDR3: CAWETGTGTGELFF; DNA: TGTGCCTGGGAAACGGGGACGGGCACCGGGGAGCTGTTTTTT
size: few; V: TRBV6-2/TRBV6-3; D: TRBD2; J: TRBJ2-4; CDR3: CASSYGREWGKNIQYF; DNA: TGTGCCAGCAGTTACGGGCGGGAGTGGGGCAAAAACATTCAGTACTTC
size: -; V: TRBV11-2; D: -; J: TRBJ2-1; CDR3: CASSLEGSSYNEQFF; DNA: TGTGCCAGCAGCTTAGAGGGAAGCTCCTACAATGAGCAGTTCTTC
size: many; V: TRBV11-2; D: TRBD2; J: TRBJ2-7; CDR3: CASSFLSGRKNEQYF; DNA: TGTGCCAGCAGCTTTCTTAGCGGGAGAAAGAACGAGCAGTACTTC
size: few; V: TRBV7-3; D: -; J: TRBJ2-1; CDR3: CASSPAGAGLFF; DNA: TGTGCCAGCAGCCCCGCCGGGGCAGGGTTGTTCTTC
size: medium-sized; V: TRBV5-1; D: -; J: TRBJ2-6; CDR3: CASSLTPRGSGANVLTF; DNA: TGCGCCAGCAGCCTTACCCCCAGGGGTTCTGGGGCCAACGTCCTGACTTTC
size: many; V: TRBV6-1; D: -; J: TRBJ1-3; CDR3: CASDRSSGNTIYF; DNA: TGTGCCAGCGATCGGAGCTCTGGAAACACCATATATTTT
size: medium-sized; V: TRBV3-1; D: TRBD1; J: TRBJ1-1; CDR3: CASSPWTGRDGNTEAFF; DNA: TGTGCCAGCAGCCCTTGGACAGGGAGGGACGGGAACACTGAAGCTTTCTTT
size: many; V: TRBV10-3; D: -; J: TRBJ2-1; CDR3: CAISARDEQFF; DNA: TGTGCCATCAGTGCCCGGGACGAGCAGTTCTTC
size: many; V: TRBV9; D: -; J: TRBJ2-5; CDR3: CASSVSQGGQETQYF; DNA: TGTGCCAGCAGCGTTTCCCAGGGGGGCCAAGAGACCCAGTACTTC
size: -; V: TRBV3-1; D: -; J: TRBJ2-7; CDR3: CASSQEALREYPVYEQYF; DNA: TGTGCCAGCAGCCAAGAGGCCCTCCGAGAGTACCCCGTTTACGAGCAGTACTTC
size: -; V: TRBV2; D: TRBD1; J: TRBJ2-5; CDR3: CASRWETGQETQYF; DNA: TGTGCCAGCAGATGGGAGACAGGGCAAGAGACCCAGTACTTC
size: many; V: TRBV29-1; D: TRBD1; J: TRBJ2-7; CDR3: CSVEERTGGEQYF; DNA: TGCAGCGTTGAAGAAAGGACAGGGGGCGAGCAGTACTTC
size: few; V: TRBV10-1; D: -; J: TRBJ1-1; CDR3: CASSELGGEAFF; DNA: TGCGCCAGCAGTGAGTTGGGGGGTGAAGCTTTCTTT
size: few; V: TRBV4-2; D: TRBD2; J: TRBJ2-1; CDR3: CASSNRAGLAANEQFF; DNA: TGTGCCAGCAGCAATCGGGCGGGACTAGCTGCCAATGAGCAGTTCTTC
size: many; V: TRBV12-3/TRBV12-4; D: TRBD1; J: TRBJ1-2; CDR3: CASRRTEIDRVYTF; DNA: TGTGCCAGCAGGAGAACCGAAATAGACAGGGTCTACACCTTC
size: many; V: TRBV7-2; D: TRBD2; J: TRBJ2-7; CDR3: CASSLVPSGRMSYEQYF; DNA: TGTGCCAGCAGCTTAGTGCCTAGCGGGAGGATGTCCTACGAGCAGTACTTC
size: many; V: TRBV29-1; D: TRBD1; J: TRBJ2-3; CDR3: CSDSKGASTDTQYF; DNA: TGCAGTGACTCCAAGGGGGCGAGCACAGATACGCAGTATTTT
size: few; V: TRBV20-1; D: -; J: TRBJ1-3; CDR3: CSVLQPDSGNTIYF; DNA: TGCAGCGTCCTACAACCAGACTCTGGAAACACCATATATTTT
size: many; V: TRBV18; D: -; J: TRBJ2-7; CDR3: CASSPSQGSYEQYF; DNA: TGTGCCAGCTCACCATCGCAGGGGTCCTACGAGCAGTACTTC
size: many; V: TRBV28; D: -; J: TRBJ2-7; CDR3: CASSLRVSSYEQYF; DNA: TGTGCCAGCAGTTTAAGGGTCTCCTCCTACGAGCAGTACTTC
size: few; V: TRBV11-2; D: -; J: TRBJ2-7; CDR3: CASSMDGYEQYF; DNA: TGTGCCAGCAGCATGGACGGCTACGAGCAGTACTTC
size: many; V: TRBV6-1; D: TRBD1; J: TRBJ1-5; CDR3: CASSDDRGINQPQHF; DNA: TGTGCCAGCAGTGACGACAGGGGAATCAATCAGCCCCAGCATTTT
size: -; V: TRBV7-3; D: -; J: TRBJ1-6; CDR3: CASSSTALGSPLHF; DNA: TGTGCCAGCAGCTCCACAGCCCTAGGGTCGCCCCTCCACTTT
size: many; V: TRBV5-1; D: -; J: TRBJ2-7; CDR3: CASSLAPSPHEQYF; DNA: TGCGCCAGCAGCTTGGCCCCTAGCCCACACGAGCAGTACTTC
size: many; V: TRBV5-8; D: -; J: TRBJ1-4; CDR3: CASSGGLANEKLFF; DNA: TGTGCCAGCAGCGGTGGGCTGGCTAATGAAAAACTGTTTTTT
size: few; V: TRBV21-1; D: -; J: TRBJ1-1; CDR3: CASSIDRGNTEAFF; DNA: TGTGCCAGCAGCATAGACAGGGGGAACACTGAAGCTTTCTTT
size: many; V: TRBV6-5; D: -; J: TRBJ2-1; CDR3: CASSYSSPGTRGEQFF; DNA: TGTGCCAGCAGTTACTCATCTCCGGGAACCAGGGGTGAGCAGTTCTTC
size: many; V: TRBV7-3; D: -; J: TRBJ2-7; CDR3: CASSPGRSYEQYF; DNA: TGTGCCAGCAGCCCGGGACGGTCCTACGAGCAGTACTTC
size: many; V: TRBV7-3; D: TRBD2; J: TRBJ2-2; CDR3: CASSPRLAGDHTGELFF; DNA: TGTGCCAGCAGCCCCCGGCTAGCGGGAGACCACACCGGGGAGCTGTTTTTT